These T cell receptor beta chains were read from a single sample in a study of cytomegalovirus exposure and HLA in healthy donors. Only in-frame clones appear in the TCRdb table, and some are missing; sequencing was by immunoSEQ multiplex PCR. This sample carries about 150,000 clones, less than 80% of them seen once, and the ten largest clones take under 2.5%. Sequences were obtained from PBMCs. Source of these receptors: a young man in good health and CMV-seronegative. CDR3s leave out the opening cysteine and the closing phenylalanine or tryptophan. The order of the fields is J gene, V gene, CDR3 protein.

>TRBJ1-2|TRBV6-6
ASSSGQDYGYT
>TRBJ1-5|TRBV2
ASSLDGSQPQH
>TRBJ2-1|TRBV19
ASSLRLAGGNEQF
>TRBJ1-5|TRBV10-1
ASSESLQGGNQPQH
>TRBJ1-2|TRBV5-4
ASSRQGAGYGYT
>TRBJ1-1|TRBV20-1
SAKGQELCS
>TRBJ1-2|TRBV9
ASSGRGPGYT
>TRBJ1-2|TRBV28
ASSPGIYGYT
>TRBJ2-7|TRBV27
ASSKTAVQGRTYEQY
>TRBJ1-1|TRBV5-8
AAGWAGWLTEAF
>TRBJ2-7|TRBV6-1
ASSEMGQTYEQY
>TRBJ2-1|TRBV20-1
SATDNEQF
>TRBJ1-5|TRBV18
ASSPGAGQPQH
>TRBJ1-1|TRBV5-6
ASSSTKRPRGTEAF
>TRBJ1-1|TRBV20-1
SASPRTEAF
>TRBJ1-4|TRBV28
ASSFSGINEKLF
>TRBJ2-2|TRBV10-3
AISGGLNLNTGELF
>TRBJ2-5|TRBV5-1
ASSLGFTQRETQY
>TRBJ1-2|TRBV6-5
ASSYTGTGNYGYT
>TRBJ2-2|TRBV2
ASSPNRGPGELF
>TRBJ2-3|TRBV29-1
SVEVRGEHTDTQY
>TRBJ2-5|TRBV5-1
ASSFSSAGRGETQY
>TRBJ1-4|TRBV28
ASRSRESPSNEKLF
>TRBJ1-5|TRBV20-1
SAKDNQPQN
>TRBJ2-1|TRBV5-6
ASSLVTSGGASSYNEQF
>TRBJ2-7|TRBV7-2
ASSPYAGALEQY
>TRBJ1-3|TRBV7-9
ASSLDASPGNTIY
>TRBJ1-2|TRBV14
ASSQVGGHGPNYGYT
>TRBJ1-2|TRBV28
ASSRTANYGYT
>TRBJ1-2|TRBV12-2
ASRSTRQGFGYT
>TRBJ1-1|TRBV7-9
ASSPLGHPEAF
>TRBJ1-1|TRBV7-9
ASSLGTGSFAEAF
>TRBJ1-5|TRBV9
ASSAGQGVNQPQH
>TRBJ1-1|TRBV11-3
ASSLVGQERRAEAF
>TRBJ2-3|TRBV19
ASSFMGQLTDTQY
>TRBJ1-2|TRBV5-1
ASSNQPSGGYT
>TRBJ2-3|TRBV4-2
ASSQEGWRTDTQY
>TRBJ1-2|TRBV6-5
ASSYRLGLNYGYP
>TRBJ2-7|TRBV5-1
ASSSSGGMYEQY
>TRBJ1-2|TRBV19
ASSLSRGDYGYT
>TRBJ2-5|TRBV6-5
ASSRSTGGKETQY
>TRBJ2-5|TRBV5-6
ASSLEDRQETQY
>TRBJ1-6|TRBV28
ASTRGGKGSPLH
>TRBJ1-6|TRBV2
ASSEYAGASYNSPLN
>TRBJ2-2|TRBV7-2
ASSLELGGTGELF
>TRBJ1-5|TRBV10-3
ATQTAGSNQPQH
>TRBJ1-3|TRBV2
ASAGDSGNTIY
>TRBJ2-7|TRBV7-8
ASSLAGDRGYEQY
>TRBJ2-5|TRBV28
ASSPSGGAQETQY
>TRBJ2-5|TRBV19
ASSIETAGTGAGETQY
>TRBJ1-3|TRBV7-2
ASSLDRAGNTIY
>TRBJ1-6|TRBV7-2
ASSLSDNSPLH
>TRBJ2-5|TRBV5-4
ASSGGQFKGETQY
>TRBJ2-7|TRBV27
ASSLTGLNSYEQY
>TRBJ2-3|TRBV29-1
SVESKGADTHY
>TRBJ2-2|TRBV11-2
ASSSYTQVGGGELF
>TRBJ2-5|TRBV4-3
ASSQDTGEETQY
>TRBJ1-3|TRBV2
ASGTGTSGNTIY
>TRBJ2-7|TRBV2
ASSALRGQGAYEQY